This TCR beta chain was sequenced during a study of T cells after somatic rescue of genetic block (dated by TCRdb to the early 2020s). Concerning the study at large: The study assessed how robust, over the long term, a T-cell system was when the system had developed through somatic rescue of a genetic block in T-cell development.

The method was the immunoSEQ multiplex PCR assay. Entries here come from immuneACCESS through TCRdb and include only in-frame sequences with V and J called. Some clones fail to appear in such tables; in the studies checked, an unresolved V gene covers under half of the shortfall, and the cause of the remainder is unknown. The sample contains around 57,000 clones, approximately 96% of them found a single time. The ten largest clones take up more than 0.075% of the sample. V lost 1 base and J lost 3 bases; the stretch between them is 7 bases long. Reading from cysteine to phenylalanine, the CDR3 counts 13 amino acids. The sequence is cut down to CDR3 DNA, 39 bases in frame from base 1. CDR1 and CDR2, looked up from the germline V gene (reference sequence), are LNHDA and SQIVND. Concerning this clone: No antigen is known for it. No base-level quality is on record; no much larger clone is a single base apart.

The sample taken for sequencing was peripheral blood mononuclear cells (PBMCs). The rearrangement combines TRBV19 with TRBJ2-7; no D gene call is confident. The TCR was taken from a child in the first two years of life. The nucleotide sequence is TGTGCCAGTAGTATAGCAAAAAACTACGAGCAGTACTTC. It specifies CASSIAKNYEQYF. With the rest looked up from the reference TRBV19 and TRBJ2-7 genes rather than sequenced, the full variable domain is DGGITQSPKYLFRKEGQNVTLSCEQNLNHDAMYWYRQDPGQGLRLIYYSQIVNDFQKGDIAEGYSVSREKKESFPLTVTSAQKNPTAFYLCASSIAKNYEQYFGPGTRLTVT.